This TCR beta chain was captured in a study of response to subunit inactivated influenza vaccine (dated 2018 in TCRdb). For context, the study as a whole: Deep quantitative T cell receptor repertoire profiling was used in the study to track responses to a trivalent subunit inactivated influenza vaccine.

Sequences SNHLY (CDR1) and FYNNEI (CDR2) are obtained from the germline V gene. The CDR3 contains 13 residues, cysteine and phenylalanine counted. Only the CDR3 DNA is retained, 39 bases long and in frame from the first base. Unmatched junction bases come to 3, with V trimmed by 8 bases and J by 5 bases. In the paper's terms, the time point label means: 45 days after influenza vaccine administration. Library method: RT-PCR. Instrument used: Illumina HiSeq 2500. TCRdb's own reprocessing of the public reads used fastp at Q25 and MiXCR and kept productive beta chains. Each entry is one CDR3 protein sequence, shown with its most common DNA and genes. This sample gives 500,000 or so distinct CDR3 sequences in total; roughly 9.7% of them show up just once. Roughly 12% of the sample belongs to the ten largest clones. This clonotype was counted between two and nine times. Its antigen has not been determined. No base-level quality is on record; no much larger clone is a single base apart.

The paper's findings and limits, for the study overall: The authors proposed that each seasonal influenza vaccination may bring in only a limited number of new T cells.

This specimen was PBMCs from blood, taken 45 days after vaccination. Recombination linked TRBV2 to TRBJ2-2; TRBD1 lines up with 9 middle nucleotides. This receptor was identified in a man aged 50-59 years who received an inactivated influenza vaccine. Donor details come from another sample of the same person, matched by shared clones. Here is the DNA: TGTGCCAGCGGACAGGGGAGAACCGGGGAGCTGTTTTTT. This gives the protein CASGQGRTGELFF.